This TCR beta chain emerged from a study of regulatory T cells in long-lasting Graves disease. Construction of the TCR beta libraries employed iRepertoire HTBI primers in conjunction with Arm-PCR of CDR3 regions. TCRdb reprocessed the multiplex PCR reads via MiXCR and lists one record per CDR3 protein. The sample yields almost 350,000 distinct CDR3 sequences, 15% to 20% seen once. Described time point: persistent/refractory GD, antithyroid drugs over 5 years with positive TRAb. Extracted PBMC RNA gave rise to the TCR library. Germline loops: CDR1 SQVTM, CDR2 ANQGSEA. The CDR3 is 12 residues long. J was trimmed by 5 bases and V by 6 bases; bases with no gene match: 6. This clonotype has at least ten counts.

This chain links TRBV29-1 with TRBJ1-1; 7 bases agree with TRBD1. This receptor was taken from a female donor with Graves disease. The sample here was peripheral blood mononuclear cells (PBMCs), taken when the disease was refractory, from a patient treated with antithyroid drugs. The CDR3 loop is CSVDRAGTEAFF. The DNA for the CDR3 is TGCAGCGTCGACAGGGCGGGGACTGAAGCTTTCTTT.